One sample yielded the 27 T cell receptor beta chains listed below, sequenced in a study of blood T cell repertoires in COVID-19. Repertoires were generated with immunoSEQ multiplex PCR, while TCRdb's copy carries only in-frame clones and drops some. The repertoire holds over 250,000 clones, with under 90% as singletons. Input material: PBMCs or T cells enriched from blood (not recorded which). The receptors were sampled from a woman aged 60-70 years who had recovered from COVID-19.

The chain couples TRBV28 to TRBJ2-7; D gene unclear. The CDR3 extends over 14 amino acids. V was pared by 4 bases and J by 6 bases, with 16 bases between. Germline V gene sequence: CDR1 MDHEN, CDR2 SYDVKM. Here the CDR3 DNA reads TGTGCCAGCAGTTCAATGTTGGCCCATCCCGAGCAGTACTTC. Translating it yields CASSSMLAHPEQYF.

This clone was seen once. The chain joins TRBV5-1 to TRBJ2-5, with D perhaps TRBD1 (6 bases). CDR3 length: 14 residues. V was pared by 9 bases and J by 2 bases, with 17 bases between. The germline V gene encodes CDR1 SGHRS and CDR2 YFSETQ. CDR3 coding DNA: TGCGCCACCCGACCAGGGACAACACAAGAGACCCAGTACTTC. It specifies CATRPGTTQETQYF.

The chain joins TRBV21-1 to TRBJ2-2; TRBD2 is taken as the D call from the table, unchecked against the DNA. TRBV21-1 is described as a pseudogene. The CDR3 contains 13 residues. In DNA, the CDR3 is TGTGCCAGCAGCAAAGGTAGCACCGGGGAGCTGTTTTTT. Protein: CASSKGSTGELFF.

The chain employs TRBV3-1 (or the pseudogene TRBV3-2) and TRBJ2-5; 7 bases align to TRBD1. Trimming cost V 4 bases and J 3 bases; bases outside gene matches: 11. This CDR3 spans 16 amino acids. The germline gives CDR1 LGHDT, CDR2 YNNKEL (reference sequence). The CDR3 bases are TGTGCCAGCAGCCTTACAATAGGGACAGTCGAAGAGACCCAGTACTTC. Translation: CASSLTIGTVEETQYF.

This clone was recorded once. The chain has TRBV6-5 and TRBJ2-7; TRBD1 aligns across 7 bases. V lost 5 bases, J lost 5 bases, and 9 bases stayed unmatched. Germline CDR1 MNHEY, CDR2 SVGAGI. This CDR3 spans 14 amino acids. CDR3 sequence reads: CASSPWTGVDEQYF. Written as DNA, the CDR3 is TGTGCCAGCAGTCCCTGGACAGGTGTGGACGAGCAGTACTTC.

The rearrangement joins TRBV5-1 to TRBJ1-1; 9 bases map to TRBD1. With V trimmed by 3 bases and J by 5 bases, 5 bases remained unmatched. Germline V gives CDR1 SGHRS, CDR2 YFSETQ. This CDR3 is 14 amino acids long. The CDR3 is CASSSGTGWTEAFF. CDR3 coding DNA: TGCGCCAGCAGCTCGGGGACAGGGTGGACTGAAGCTTTCTTT. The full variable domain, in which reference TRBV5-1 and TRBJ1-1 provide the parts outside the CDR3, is KAGVTQTPRYLIKTRGQQVTLSCSPISGHRSVSWYQQTPGQGLQFLFEYFSETQRNKGNFPGRFSGRQFSNSRSEMNVSTLELGDSALYLCASSSGTGWTEAFFGQGTRLTVV.

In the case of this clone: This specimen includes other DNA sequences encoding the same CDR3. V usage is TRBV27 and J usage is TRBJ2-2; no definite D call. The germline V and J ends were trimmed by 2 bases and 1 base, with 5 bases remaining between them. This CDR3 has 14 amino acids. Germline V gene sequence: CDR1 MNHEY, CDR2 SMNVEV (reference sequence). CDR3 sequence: CASSLTVNTGELFF. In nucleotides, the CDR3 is TGTGCCAGCAGTTTAACAGTGAACACCGGGGAGCTGTTTTTT.

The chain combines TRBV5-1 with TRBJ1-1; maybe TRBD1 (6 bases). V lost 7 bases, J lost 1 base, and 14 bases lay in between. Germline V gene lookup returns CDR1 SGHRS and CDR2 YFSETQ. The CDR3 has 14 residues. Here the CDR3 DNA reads TGCGCCAGCTCCCCTGGGGGCTCGAACACTGAAGCTTTCTTT. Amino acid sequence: CASSPGGSNTEAFF.

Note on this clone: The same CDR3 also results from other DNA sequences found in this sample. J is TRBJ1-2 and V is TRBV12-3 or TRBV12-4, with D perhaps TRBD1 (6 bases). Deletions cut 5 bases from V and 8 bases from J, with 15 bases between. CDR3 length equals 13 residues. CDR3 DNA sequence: TGTGCCAGCAGTCCCCCGGGGAGGGGGGGCTACACCTTC. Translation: CASSPPGRGGYTF.

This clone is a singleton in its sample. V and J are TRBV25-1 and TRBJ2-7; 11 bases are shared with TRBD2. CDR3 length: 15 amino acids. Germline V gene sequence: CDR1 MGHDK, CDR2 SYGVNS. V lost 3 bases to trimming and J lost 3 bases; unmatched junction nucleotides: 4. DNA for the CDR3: TGTGCCAGCAGTGATGTGACTAGCGGGGTCTACGAGCAGTACTTC. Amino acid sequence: CASSDVTSGVYEQYF.

The DNA of the CDR3 is TGTGCCAGCAGCCAAGCCCCACAGGGAAGTGGAAACACCATATATTTT. Its protein product is CASSQAPQGSGNTIYF. V usage is TRBV3-1 (or the pseudogene TRBV3-2) and J usage is TRBJ1-3; perhaps TRBD1 as D (6 bases). This CDR3 region has 16 residues. Germline V gives CDR1 LGHDT, CDR2 YNNKEL (reference sequence). V dropped 1 base and J dropped 3 bases, with 13 bases sitting between them.

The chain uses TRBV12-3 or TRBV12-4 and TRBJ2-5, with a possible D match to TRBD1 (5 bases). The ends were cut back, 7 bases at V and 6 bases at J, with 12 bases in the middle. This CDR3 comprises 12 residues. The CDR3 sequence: CASTGNRQTQYF. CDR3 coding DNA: TGTGCCAGCACAGGGAATAGGCAGACCCAGTACTTC.

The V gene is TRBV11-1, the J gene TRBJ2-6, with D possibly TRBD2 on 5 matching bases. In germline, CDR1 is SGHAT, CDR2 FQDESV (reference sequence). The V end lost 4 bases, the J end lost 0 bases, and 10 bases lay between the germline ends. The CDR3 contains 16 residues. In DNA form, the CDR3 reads TGTGCCAGCAGCTGGCGGGTGAGCTCTGGGGCCAACGTCCTGACTTTC. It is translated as CASSWRVSSGANVLTF.

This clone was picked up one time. CDR3 nucleotide sequence: TGTGCCAGCAGCCGGACAGCGAACACTGAAGCTTTCTTT. Translating it yields CASSRTANTEAFF. V usage is TRBV14 and J usage is TRBJ1-1; D might be TRBD1 (6 bases). Germline-derived CDR1 and CDR2 are SGHDN and FVKESK. Trimming stripped 4 bases from V and 1 base from J, with 7 bases between. The length of the CDR3 is 13 residues.

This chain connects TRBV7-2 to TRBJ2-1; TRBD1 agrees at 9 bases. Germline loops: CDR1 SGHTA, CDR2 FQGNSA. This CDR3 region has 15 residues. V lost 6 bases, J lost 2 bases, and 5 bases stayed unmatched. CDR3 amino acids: CASRTGQGPYNEQFF. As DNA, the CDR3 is TGTGCCAGCAGAACCGGACAGGGGCCCTACAATGAGCAGTTCTTC.

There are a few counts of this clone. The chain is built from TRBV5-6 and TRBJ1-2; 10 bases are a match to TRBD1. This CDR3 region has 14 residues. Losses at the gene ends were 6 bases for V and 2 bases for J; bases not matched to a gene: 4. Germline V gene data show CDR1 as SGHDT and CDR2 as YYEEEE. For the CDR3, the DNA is TGTGCCAGCACCGACAGGGGGCCCAACTATGGCTACACCTTC. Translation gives CASTDRGPNYGYTF.

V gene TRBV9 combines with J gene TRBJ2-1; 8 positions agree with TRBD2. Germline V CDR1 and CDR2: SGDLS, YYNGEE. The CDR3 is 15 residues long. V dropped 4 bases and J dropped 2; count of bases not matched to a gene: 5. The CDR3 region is CASSLSGGTYNEQFF. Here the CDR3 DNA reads TGTGCCAGCAGCCTCAGCGGGGGAACCTACAATGAGCAGTTCTTC.

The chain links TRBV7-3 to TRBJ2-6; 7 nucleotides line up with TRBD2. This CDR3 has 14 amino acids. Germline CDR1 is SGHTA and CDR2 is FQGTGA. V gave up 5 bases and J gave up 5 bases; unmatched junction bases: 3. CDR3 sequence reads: CASSPGGRANVLTF. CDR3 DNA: TGTGCCAGCAGCCCCGGGGGGAGGGCCAACGTCCTGACTTTC.

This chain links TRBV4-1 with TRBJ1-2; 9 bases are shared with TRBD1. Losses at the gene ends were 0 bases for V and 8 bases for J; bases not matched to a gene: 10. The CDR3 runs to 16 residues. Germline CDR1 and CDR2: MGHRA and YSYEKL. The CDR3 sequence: CASSQDVLTGGYGYTF. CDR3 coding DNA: TGCGCCAGCAGCCAAGATGTGTTGACAGGGGGTTACGGCTACACCTTC.

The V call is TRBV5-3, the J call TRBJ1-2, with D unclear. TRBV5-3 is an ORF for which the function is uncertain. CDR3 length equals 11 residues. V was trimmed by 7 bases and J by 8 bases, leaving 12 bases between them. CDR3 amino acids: CARRTIGGYTF. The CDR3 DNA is TGTGCCAGACGAACGATCGGGGGCTACACCTTC.

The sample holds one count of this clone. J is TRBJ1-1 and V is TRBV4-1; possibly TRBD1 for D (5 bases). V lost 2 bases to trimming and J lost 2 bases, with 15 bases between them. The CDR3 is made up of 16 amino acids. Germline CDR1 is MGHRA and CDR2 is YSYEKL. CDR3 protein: CASSQTMGRINTEAFF. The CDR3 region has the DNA TGCGCCAGCAGCCAAACGATGGGGCGGATAAACACTGAAGCTTTCTTT.

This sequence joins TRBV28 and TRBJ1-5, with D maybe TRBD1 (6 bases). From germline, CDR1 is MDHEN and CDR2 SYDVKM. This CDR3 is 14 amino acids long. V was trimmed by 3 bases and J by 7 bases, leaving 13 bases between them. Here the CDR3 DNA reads TGTGCCAGCAGTTTGGCGGGGGCGGAGCAGCCCCAGCATTTT. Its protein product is CASSLAGAEQPQHF. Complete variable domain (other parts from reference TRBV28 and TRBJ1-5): DVKVTQSSRYLVKRTGEKVFLECVQDMDHENMFWYRQDPGLGLRLIYFSYDVKMKEKGDIPEGYSVSREKKERFSLILESASTNQTSMYLCASSLAGAEQPQHFGDGTRLSIL.

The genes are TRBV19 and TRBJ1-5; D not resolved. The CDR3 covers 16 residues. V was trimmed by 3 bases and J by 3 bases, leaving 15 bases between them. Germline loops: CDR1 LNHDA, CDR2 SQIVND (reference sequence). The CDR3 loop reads CASSMLGRGINQPQHF. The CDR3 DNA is TGTGCCAGTAGTATGCTTGGACGGGGAATCAATCAGCCCCAGCATTTT.

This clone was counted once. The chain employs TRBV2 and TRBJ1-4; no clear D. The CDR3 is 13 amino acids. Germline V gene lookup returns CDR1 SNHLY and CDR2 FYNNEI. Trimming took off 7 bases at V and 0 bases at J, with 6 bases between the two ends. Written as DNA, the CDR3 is TGTGCCAGCAATCAGGCAACTAATGAAAAACTGTTTTTT. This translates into CASNQATNEKLFF.

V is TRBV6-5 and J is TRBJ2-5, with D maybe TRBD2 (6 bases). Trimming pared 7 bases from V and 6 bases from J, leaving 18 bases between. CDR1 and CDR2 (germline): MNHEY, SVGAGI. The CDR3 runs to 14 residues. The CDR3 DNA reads TGTGCCAGCATGGTTACCATCGGGGGAAAGACCCAGTACTTC. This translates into CASMVTIGGKTQYF.

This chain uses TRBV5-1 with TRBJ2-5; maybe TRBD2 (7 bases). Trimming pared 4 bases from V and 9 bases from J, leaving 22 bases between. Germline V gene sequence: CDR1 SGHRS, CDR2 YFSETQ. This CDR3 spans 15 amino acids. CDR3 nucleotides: TGCGCCAGCAGCCCAGAAGGAGGGGGAGGGAGGGCCCAGTACTTC. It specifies CASSPEGGGGRAQYF. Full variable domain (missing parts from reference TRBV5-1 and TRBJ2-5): KAGVTQTPRYLIKTRGQQVTLSCSPISGHRSVSWYQQTPGQGLQFLFEYFSETQRNKGNFPGRFSGRQFSNSRSEMNVSTLELGDSALYLCASSPEGGGGRAQYFGPGTRLLVL.

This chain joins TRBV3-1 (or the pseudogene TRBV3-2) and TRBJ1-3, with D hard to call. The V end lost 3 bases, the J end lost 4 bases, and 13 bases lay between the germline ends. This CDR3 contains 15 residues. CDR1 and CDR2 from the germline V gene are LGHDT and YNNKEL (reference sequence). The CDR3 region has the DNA TGTGCCAGCAGCCAGGAGGGTTGGGCAGGAAACACCATATATTTT. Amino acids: CASSQEGWAGNTIYF.